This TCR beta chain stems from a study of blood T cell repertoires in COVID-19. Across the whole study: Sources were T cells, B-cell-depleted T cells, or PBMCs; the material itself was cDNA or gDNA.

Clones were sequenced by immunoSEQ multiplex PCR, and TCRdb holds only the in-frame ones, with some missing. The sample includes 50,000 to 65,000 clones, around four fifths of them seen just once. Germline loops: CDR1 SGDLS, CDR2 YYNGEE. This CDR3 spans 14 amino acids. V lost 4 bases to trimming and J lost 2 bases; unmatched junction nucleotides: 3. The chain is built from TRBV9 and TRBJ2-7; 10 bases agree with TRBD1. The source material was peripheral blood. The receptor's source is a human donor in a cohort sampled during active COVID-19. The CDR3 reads CASSRTGGTYEQYF. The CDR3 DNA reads TGTGCCAGCAGCCGGACAGGGGGGACCTACGAGCAGTACTTC.